These 25 T cell receptor beta chains originate from one sample sequenced in a study of OX40 agonist ivuxolimab in advanced cancers. The table came from immunoSEQ multiplex PCR; TCRdb's copy has only in-frame clones and leaves some out. Of tens of thousands of clones listed, approximately 90% are singletons. The source material was CD4+ or CD8+ T cells sorted from blood, sampled in a trial of the OX40 agonist ivuxolimab. The origin of the receptors is an adult with an advanced solid tumor such as melanoma, head and neck, liver or kidney cancer.

The V call is TRBV9, the J call TRBJ2-7; D is unclear. Trimming left V 3 bases short and J 0 bases short, with 13 bases between. Germline lookup yields CDR1 SGDLS and CDR2 YYNGEE. CDR3 length equals 15 residues. The chain's CDR3 is CASSAAGDSSYEQYF. CDR3 nucleotide sequence: TGTGCCAGCAGCGCCGCCGGTGATAGCTCCTACGAGCAGTACTTC.

The V call is TRBV6-6, the J call TRBJ1-4; D is undetermined. Germline V gives CDR1 MNHNY, CDR2 SVGAGI (reference sequence). Between the trimmed V and J ends, which lost 7 bases and 0 bases, there was a span of 12 bases. The CDR3 contains 15 residues. The CDR3 DNA follows: TGTGCCAGCAAGATCAGGCCTGCAACTAATGAAAAACTGTTTTTT. Protein sequence: CASKIRPATNEKLFF.

This chain connects TRBV19 to TRBJ1-2, with D unresolved. Germline CDR1 is LNHDA and CDR2 is SQIVND (reference sequence). V gave up 6 bases and J gave up 7 bases, with 9 bases separating them. The CDR3 covers 11 residues. In DNA, the CDR3 is TGTGCCAGTAGGTTGTACTCTGGCTACACCTTC. This encodes CASRLYSGYTF.

The count of this clone is one. The chain uses TRBV11-3 and TRBJ2-7; tentatively, D is TRBD1 (6 bases). Germline V lookup: CDR1 SGHNT, CDR2 YENEEA. The CDR3 spans 14 residues. Trimming removed 5 bases at V and 0 bases at J, with 11 bases between. The CDR3, as DNA: TGTGCCAGCAGCAATCGGGACAACTCCTACGAGCAGTACTTC. As protein: CASSNRDNSYEQYF.

J is TRBJ2-7 and V is TRBV6-5; 7 nucleotides agree with TRBD2. The J segment lost 6 bases and the V segment lost 6 bases, leaving 11 bases of the junction unmatched. The CDR3 runs to 14 residues. Germline V gene lookup returns CDR1 MNHEY and CDR2 SVGAGI. The CDR3 reads CASSPGLGAAEQYF. The CDR3 bases are TGTGCCAGCAGCCCCGGACTAGGGGCCGCCGAGCAGTACTTC.

The chain is built from TRBV6-5 and TRBJ1-6; D gene ambiguous. CDR3 length: 14 amino acids. Germline-derived CDR1 and CDR2 are MNHEY and SVGAGI. Trimming left V 1 base short and J 6 bases short, with 7 bases between. CDR3 residues: CASSYFSPNSPLHF. CDR3 coding DNA: TGTGCCAGCAGTTACTTTTCCCCTAATTCACCCCTCCACTTT.

This rearrangement joins TRBV4-1 to TRBJ1-6; 11 bases match TRBD1. The CDR3 consists of 15 residues. From germline, CDR1 is MGHRA and CDR2 YSYEKL. Unmatched junction bases numbered 2, after V lost 3 bases and J lost 7 bases. The CDR3 bases are TGCGCCAGCAGCCAGGGACAGGGGGGAAATTCACCCCTCCACTTT. As protein: CASSQGQGGNSPLHF.

The rearrangement joins TRBV29-1 to TRBJ2-5; D possibly uses TRBD1 or TRBD2 (5 bases each). The CDR3 has 13 amino acids. Trimming took off 4 bases at V and 5 bases at J, with 14 bases between the two ends. Germline CDR1 is SQVTM and CDR2 is ANQGSEA. CDR3 bases: TGCAGCGTTGCAGGGACGGTATCGGAGACCCAGTACTTC. This encodes CSVAGTVSETQYF.

The chain links TRBV11-3 to TRBJ2-5; D remains unclear. CDR1 is SGHNT and CDR2 is YENEEA in the germline V gene. Trimming took 0 bases from V and 2 from J, leaving 4 bases between them. The CDR3 is 13 amino acids. The CDR3 loop is CASSLEVQETQYF. In nucleotides, the CDR3 is TGTGCCAGCAGCTTAGAGGTACAAGAGACCCAGTACTTC.

This chain connects TRBV5-1 to TRBJ2-5, with a tentative D call TRBD2 (6 bases). The germline CDR1 and CDR2 sequences are SGHRS and YFSETQ. V was cut by 4 bases and J by 0 bases, with 10 bases left in between. This CDR3 region has 14 residues. The CDR3 loop is CASSGGTDQETQYF. In DNA, the CDR3 is TGCGCCAGCAGCGGAGGGACGGACCAAGAGACCCAGTACTTC.

V usage is TRBV5-5 and J usage is TRBJ1-1; 7 nucleotides align to TRBD1. The ends lost 2 bases at V and 0 bases at J; junction bases unmatched: 7. Germline assignment: CDR1 SGHKS and CDR2 YYEKEE (reference sequence). The CDR3 extends over 16 amino acids. The CDR3 reads CASSFVSGGMNTEAFF. The CDR3 DNA sequence: TGTGCCAGCAGCTTCGTATCAGGGGGGATGAACACTGAAGCTTTCTTT.

V is TRBV11-3 and J is TRBJ2-7; D is possibly TRBD2 (5 bases). The CDR3 covers 13 residues. CDR1 and CDR2 (germline): SGHNT, YENEEA. Trimming stripped 7 bases from V and 2 bases from J, with 12 bases between. The DNA for the CDR3 is TGTGCCAGCACATTAGGCGGGCCCTACGAGCAGTACTTC. As protein: CASTLGGPYEQYF. The full variable domain, rest sourced from reference TRBV11-3 and TRBJ2-7, is EAGVVQSPRYKIIEKKQPVAFWCNPISGHNTLYWYLQNLGQGPELLIRYENEEAVDDSQLPKDRFSAERLKGVDSTLKIQPAELGDSAVYLCASTLGGPYEQYFGPGTRLTVT.

V and J are TRBV4-2 and TRBJ2-7, with unresolved D. The germline V gene has CDR1 LGHNA and CDR2 YNFKEQ. With 4 bases removed from V and 0 bases from J, the gap between germline ends came to 13 bases. This CDR3 is 15 amino acids long. In DNA, the CDR3 is TGTGCCAGCAGCCGAACCCTACGGGCCTCCTACGAGCAGTACTTC. Residues: CASSRTLRASYEQYF.

This rearrangement joins TRBV7-6 to TRBJ2-7, with D tentatively TRBD1 (5 bases). The germline V gene has CDR1 SGHVS and CDR2 FNYEAQ. CDR3 size: 13 residues. V shed 4 bases and J shed 2 bases, with 9 bases lying between them. The CDR3, as DNA: TGTGCCAGCAGCTCGACAGATACCTACGAGCAGTACTTC. The encoded protein is CASSSTDTYEQYF.

CDR3: CASSVGSNTEAFF. The DNA for the CDR3 is TGTGCCAGCAGCGTGGGGTCGAACACTGAAGCTTTCTTT. The rearrangement joins TRBV9 to TRBJ1-1; D unresolved. From germline, CDR1 is SGDLS and CDR2 YYNGEE. The CDR3 consists of 13 residues. Trimming removed 2 bases at V and 1 base at J, with 6 bases between.

The chain joins TRBV6-1 to TRBJ2-7; TRBD2 might be the D (5 bases). Germline CDR1 reads MNHNS; CDR2 reads SASEGT. The V and J ends lost 3 bases and 0 bases respectively, with 12 bases between them. The length of the CDR3 is 15 residues. CDR3 residues: CASSDGAAGSYEQYF. CDR3 coding DNA: TGTGCCAGCAGTGACGGAGCGGCGGGCTCCTACGAGCAGTACTTC.

The chain combines TRBV4-1 with TRBJ2-7; 12 positions match TRBD1. The germline CDR1 and CDR2 sequences are MGHRA and YSYEKL. The junction had 6 bases not matched to a gene; V was cut back by 2 bases and J by 4 bases. The CDR3 consists of 16 residues. CDR3 sequence reads: CASSQLPGQGAYEQYF. CDR3 nucleotide sequence: TGCGCCAGCAGCCAACTGCCGGGACAGGGGGCATACGAGCAGTACTTC.

The chain links TRBV7-9 to TRBJ1-1; D is uncertain. The CDR3 is 13 amino acids. CDR1 is SEHNR and CDR2 is FQNEAQ in the germline V gene (reference sequence). Trimming left V 5 bases short and J 5 bases short, with 12 bases between. CDR3 in DNA: TGTGCCAGCAGCCCCCCTGACAATACTGAAGCTTTCTTT. Protein sequence: CASSPPDNTEAFF.

J is TRBJ2-7 and V is TRBV29-1, with a weak D call TRBD1 (5 bases). Trimming shortened V by 2 bases and J by 2 bases, and 7 bases separated the two germline ends. Germline values: CDR1 SQVTM, CDR2 ANQGSEA. This CDR3 contains 12 residues. The CDR3: CSVESRAYEQYF. For the CDR3, the DNA is TGCAGCGTTGAATCCAGGGCCTACGAGCAGTACTTC.

The chain links TRBV6-1 to TRBJ2-7, with TRBD1 matching 9 bases. Germline CDR1 MNHNS, CDR2 SASEGT. V lost 1 base and J lost 0; bases outside the gene matches: 1. This CDR3 spans 15 amino acids. CDR3 protein: CASSEETGGSYEQYF. CDR3 coding DNA: TGTGCCAGCAGTGAAGAGACAGGGGGCTCCTACGAGCAGTACTTC.

This clone showed up just once. This chain links TRBV5-1 with TRBJ1-1; tentative D call: TRBD1 (5 bases). The CDR3 sequence is 14 residues long. CDR1 and CDR2 (germline): SGHRS, YFSETQ. V was pared by 0 bases and J by 2 bases, with 8 bases between. CDR3 nucleotides: TGCGCCAGCAGCTTGGTGGGGGACAACACTGAAGCTTTCTTT. Translating gives CASSLVGDNTEAFF.

V usage is TRBV14 and J usage is TRBJ2-5, with TRBD1 matching over 11 bases. V lost 4 bases and J lost 4; bases outside the gene matches: 8. Germline-derived CDR1 and CDR2 are SGHDN and FVKESK. The CDR3 totals 16 residues. In DNA form, the CDR3 reads TGTGCCAGCAGCCGAAAGGACAGGGGGCGATCAGAGACCCAGTACTTC. Protein product: CASSRKDRGRSETQYF.

The chain is built from TRBV6-5 and TRBJ2-1, with 8 nucleotides matching TRBD1. J lost 1 base, V lost 4 bases, and 3 bases had no gene match. The CDR3 spans 15 residues. From germline, CDR1 is MNHEY and CDR2 SVGAGI. The CDR3 here is CASSSGTGSYNEQFF. The CDR3 DNA reads TGTGCCAGCAGTTCCGGGACAGGATCCTACAATGAGCAGTTCTTC.

The chain employs TRBV5-1 and TRBJ2-5; D is perhaps TRBD2 (5 bases). The V and J ends lost 5 bases and 4 bases respectively, with 9 bases between them. The length of the CDR3 is 12 residues. CDR1 is SGHRS, CDR2 YFSETQ, per germline. The CDR3: CASRRGRETQYF. For the CDR3, the DNA is TGCGCCAGCAGGAGAGGGCGAGAGACCCAGTACTTC.

V is TRBV10-1 and J is TRBJ1-5, with D unresolved. The CDR3 totals 17 residues. Between the trimmed V and J ends, which lost 3 bases and 2 bases, there was a span of 17 bases. Germline assignment: CDR1 WNHNN and CDR2 SYGVQD (reference sequence). CDR3: CASSDLGDLGGNQPQHF. The DNA for the CDR3 is TGCGCCAGCAGTGACCTCGGGGATCTAGGAGGCAATCAGCCCCAGCATTTT.